A selection of T cell receptor beta chains follows, all from one sample in a study of shared clonotypes between healthy human individuals. Assay used: immunoSEQ multiplex PCR; TCRdb lists only in-frame clones, some missing. The sample lists 1,400,000 or so clones; around 98.5% were seen once. Sequencing used naive CD4+ T cells sorted from blood. The receptors stem from a man younger than 45 in good health. Each CDR3 is given with its conserved first and last residue. D genes are given only for firm matches. Part of the rows lack a size; the others show once, few, many or a class for expanded clones.

d_call	clone_size	v_call	j_call	cdr3_aa	cdr3_nt
-	-	TRBV5-1	TRBJ2-5	CASSWDNLQETQYF	TGCGCCAGCAGCTGGGACAACCTCCAAGAGACCCAGTACTTC
-	-	TRBV9	TRBJ1-3	CASSAAGSGNTIYF	TGTGCCAGCAGCGCCGCGGGATCTGGAAACACCATATATTTT
-	-	TRBV6-6	TRBJ2-2	CASSAIGPGPVGELFF	TGTGCCAGCAGTGCAATTGGCCCGGGTCCCGTGGGGGAGCTGTTTTTT
TRBD1	-	TRBV4-1	TRBJ2-7	CASSQGQGPWEQYF	TGCGCCAGCAGCCAAGGACAGGGACCTTGGGAGCAGTACTTC
TRBD2	-	TRBV9	TRBJ2-3	CASSELAGLSGDTQYF	TGTGCCAGCAGCGAACTAGCGGGCCTTTCGGGAGATACGCAGTATTTT
-	-	TRBV5-8	TRBJ2-1	CASSLGVEQFF	TGTGCCAGCAGCTTGGGGGTTGAGCAGTTCTTC
-	-	TRBV19	TRBJ2-1	CASSIQSRVHEQFF	TGTGCCAGTAGTATTCAGTCCAGGGTCCATGAGCAGTTCTTC
-	-	TRBV2	TRBJ2-6	CASRNSGANVLTF	TGTGCCAGCAGAAACTCTGGGGCCAACGTCCTGACTTTC
-	-	TRBV7-9	TRBJ1-2	CASSLYFGGRGGYGYTF	TGTGCCAGCAGCTTATACTTCGGGGGCCGGGGTGGCTATGGCTACACCTTC
TRBD2	-	TRBV27	TRBJ2-1	CASSWGRMASGRASYNEQFF	TGTGCCAGCAGTTGGGGACGGATGGCTAGCGGGAGGGCTTCCTACAATGAGCAGTTCTTC
-	-	TRBV7-8	TRBJ1-5	CASSQPSGTDQPQHF	TGTGCCAGCAGCCAACCTTCAGGAACAGATCAGCCCCAGCATTTT
TRBD1	once	TRBV28	TRBJ1-1	CASSSPTGYTEAFF	TGTGCCAGCAGTTCTCCGACAGGGTACACTGAAGCTTTCTTT
TRBD1	-	TRBV27	TRBJ2-2	CASSSGQGAISTGELFF	TGTGCCAGCAGTTCAGGACAGGGGGCGATTTCGACCGGGGAGCTGTTTTTT
-	-	TRBV7-2	TRBJ2-7	CASSRGQDSYEQYF	TGTGCCAGCAGTCGTGGACAAGACTCCTACGAGCAGTACTTC
TRBD2	-	TRBV19	TRBJ2-5	CATRTSGRETQYF	TGTGCCACCAGGACTAGCGGGAGGGAGACCCAGTACTTC
TRBD2	-	TRBV5-4	TRBJ2-1	CASSPPLAGAYNEQFF	TGTGCCAGCAGCCCCCCACTAGCGGGAGCCTACAATGAGCAGTTCTTC
-	-	TRBV2	TRBJ2-7	CASSIGQGRYEQYF	TGTGCCAGCAGCATCGGGCAGGGGAGGTACGAGCAGTACTTC
TRBD2	-	TRBV5-1	TRBJ2-3	CASSLASGRVHTDTQYF	TGCGCCAGCAGCTTGGCTAGCGGGAGGGTCCACACAGATACGCAGTATTTT
-	-	TRBV5-1	TRBJ2-5	CASSLESARRTYQETQYF	TGCGCCAGCAGCTTGGAGAGTGCGCGGAGGACCTACCAAGAGACCCAGTACTTC
TRBD2	-	TRBV5-1	TRBJ2-5	CASSLKTSRETQYF	TGCGCCAGCAGCTTGAAGACTAGCCGAGAGACCCAGTACTTC
-	-	TRBV28	TRBJ2-7	CATIPAGQSSYEQYF	TGTGCCACGATTCCAGCGGGACAGAGCTCCTACGAGCAGTACTTC
-	few	TRBV20-1	TRBJ2-5	CSARRQETQYF	TGCAGTGCTAGACGACAAGAGACCCAGTACTTC